Presented here are 18 T cell receptor beta chains from one specimen sequenced in a study of OX40 agonist ivuxolimab in advanced cancers. Data came from immunoSEQ multiplex PCR; TCRdb stores just in-frame clones and leaves some out. This sample has 41,000 or so clones, with approximately 78% found just once. The sample here was CD4+ or CD8+ T cells sorted from blood, taken in a trial of the OX40 agonist ivuxolimab. The receptors stem from an adult with an advanced solid tumor such as melanoma, head and neck, liver or kidney cancer.

The chain carries TRBV6-6 and TRBJ1-5; D is unclear. V was cut by 6 bases and J by 5 bases, with 14 bases left in between. The germline CDR1 and CDR2 sequences are MNHNY and SVGAGI (reference sequence). The CDR3 runs 14 residues. The CDR3 nucleotides are TGTGCCAGCAGACCGCCAGGACTTGATCAGCCCCAGCATTTT. Translating gives CASRPPGLDQPQHF.

This rearrangement joins TRBV5-4 to TRBJ2-1; 7 bases agree with TRBD1. Germline V gene lookup returns CDR1 SGHNT and CDR2 YYREEE (reference sequence). J gave up 6 bases and V 5 bases, and 5 bases lay outside the gene matches. The CDR3 extends over 13 amino acids. The CDR3 loop reads CASSIRQGNEQFF. The DNA for the CDR3 is TGTGCCAGCAGTATAAGACAGGGCAATGAGCAGTTCTTC.

The gene calls are TRBV7-2 and TRBJ2-5; 11 positions match TRBD2. The V gene end was trimmed by 2 bases and the J gene end by 4 bases; junction bases not matched to a gene: 3. Germline V CDR1 and CDR2: SGHTA, FQGNSA. This CDR3 region has 15 residues. CDR3: CASSLFTSGGETQYF. CDR3 nucleotide sequence: TGTGCCAGCAGCTTATTTACTAGCGGGGGAGAGACCCAGTACTTC.

J is TRBJ2-3 and V is TRBV7-3; weak D call: TRBD2 (5 bases). V was clipped by 2 bases and J by 1 base, with 13 bases between them. This CDR3 region has 16 residues. Germline values: CDR1 SGHTA, CDR2 FQGTGA. CDR3 loop: CASSLSGLQGTDTQYF. In nucleotides, the CDR3 is TGTGCCAGCAGCTTATCAGGACTCCAGGGCACAGATACGCAGTATTTT.

The gene calls are TRBV9 and TRBJ2-1; D uncertain. Germline CDR1 SGDLS, CDR2 YYNGEE. V was clipped by 0 bases and J by 4 bases, with 2 bases between them. CDR3 size: 12 residues. In DNA form, the CDR3 reads TGTGCCAGCAGCGTAGGGTACAATGAGCAGTTCTTC. This encodes CASSVGYNEQFF.

This chain uses TRBV4-1 with TRBJ2-7; D perhaps matches TRBD2 (6 bases). From germline, CDR1 is MGHRA and CDR2 YSYEKL. V was trimmed by 4 bases and J by 1 base, leaving 14 bases between them. CDR3 length equals 15 residues. The DNA of the CDR3 is TGCGCCAGCAGCCCTGGAGCAGGGAGGTCCTACGAGCAGTACTTC. It specifies CASSPGAGRSYEQYF.

The chain joins TRBV15 to TRBJ1-1; no definite D call. The CDR3 is 13 amino acids. The V end lost 0 bases, the J end lost 11 bases, and 13 bases lay between the germline ends. Germline V CDR1 and CDR2: LNHNV, YYDKDF (reference sequence). CDR3 sequence reads: CATSRDRGERAFF. The CDR3 DNA reads TGTGCCACCAGCAGAGATCGCGGGGAAAGGGCTTTCTTT.

The V call is TRBV6-1, the J call TRBJ2-7; no firm D call. The length of the CDR3 is 13 residues. With 6 bases removed from V and 0 bases from J, the gap between germline ends came to 9 bases. Per germline, CDR1 MNHNS and CDR2 SASEGT. CDR3 loop: CASSREPSYEQYF. The CDR3 DNA is TGTGCCAGCAGCCGAGAACCCTCCTACGAGCAGTACTTC.

The V and J genes are TRBV7-9 and TRBJ2-3, with TRBD2 matching 8 bases. V was pared by 4 bases and J by 10 bases, with 10 bases of the junction left unmatched. Germline-derived CDR1 and CDR2 are SEHNR and FQNEAQ (reference sequence). This CDR3 region has 14 residues. The CDR3 coding sequence is TGTGCCAGCAGCTCTCCCCGGGAGGGATATGCGCAGTATTTT. It encodes CASSSPREGYAQYF. The full variable domain, in which reference TRBV7-9 and TRBJ2-3 provide the parts outside the CDR3, is DTGVSQNPRHKITKRGQNVTFRCDPISEHNRLYWYRQTLGQGPEFLTYFQNEAQLEKSRLLSDRFSAERPKGSFSTLEIQRTEQGDSAMYLCASSSPREGYAQYFGPGTRLTVL.

The chain is built from TRBV4-3 and TRBJ2-7; D unresolved. The germline V gene encodes CDR1 LGHNA and CDR2 YSLEER. This CDR3 is 16 amino acids long. V lost 0 bases and J 3 bases, leaving 15 bases between the germline ends. The CDR3 spells CASSQDPGEFIYEQYF. For the CDR3, the DNA is TGCGCCAGCAGCCAAGACCCTGGGGAATTTATCTACGAGCAGTACTTC.

Regarding this clone: Other DNA variants within this sample encode the same CDR3. The chain employs TRBV7-2 and TRBJ2-5; D gene uncertain. Trimming stripped 0 bases from V and 4 bases from J, with 6 bases between. CDR1 is SGHTA and CDR2 is FQGNSA in the germline V gene. The CDR3 covers 13 residues. This CDR3 reads CASSLAQVETQYF. The CDR3 DNA reads as TGTGCCAGCAGCTTAGCCCAGGTAGAGACCCAGTACTTC.

The V gene is TRBV9, the J gene TRBJ2-2; TRBD2 might be the D (6 bases). The V end was cut by 6 bases, the J end by 4 bases, with 13 bases between. CDR3 length: 14 amino acids. Germline CDR1 reads SGDLS; CDR2 reads YYNGEE. The CDR3 is CASTQMGGTGELFF. The CDR3, as DNA: TGTGCCAGCACCCAAATGGGGGGCACCGGGGAGCTGTTTTTT.

Sample share makes this clone medium-sized (0.01 to 0.1%). This chain connects TRBV9 to TRBJ2-1; TRBD1 aligns across 10 bases. This CDR3 contains 15 residues. Germline CDR1 and CDR2: SGDLS and YYNGEE. Trimming cost V 3 bases and J 8 bases; bases outside gene matches: 8. The CDR3 protein is CASSAGQGNSDEQFF. In nucleotides, the CDR3 is TGTGCCAGCAGCGCGGGACAGGGGAATTCGGATGAGCAGTTCTTC. The variable domain in full, with the rest retrieved from reference TRBV9 and TRBJ2-1, is DSGVTQTPKHLITATGQRVTLRCSPRSGDLSVYWYQQSLDQGLQFLIQYYNGEERAKGNILERFSAQQFPDLHSELNLSSLELGDSALYFCASSAGQGNSDEQFFGPGTRLTVL.

This chain uses TRBV19 with TRBJ1-5; D not certain. The CDR3 has 14 residues. Germline CDR1 is LNHDA and CDR2 is SQIVND (reference sequence). V lost 4 bases and J lost 6, with 13 bases in between. The CDR3 bases are TGTGCCAGTAGTAGAAGGGAGATGGCTCAGCCCCAGCATTTT. Translated, it gives CASSRREMAQPQHF.

This clone was observed a handful of times. The chain carries TRBV9 and TRBJ2-5; possible D gene TRBD2, 6 bases. This CDR3 spans 18 amino acids. Germline CDR1 and CDR2: SGDLS and YYNGEE. Trimming shortened V by 3 bases and J by 5 bases, and 26 bases separated the two germline ends. The CDR3 DNA reads TGTGCCAGCAGCGGGGGTTTGGTGGTGGGGGGAAGTACGGAGACCCAGTACTTC. Its protein product is CASSGGLVVGGSTETQYF.

The V call is TRBV7-3, the J call TRBJ1-6; D uncertain. The CDR3 sequence is 14 residues long. Trimming took 1 base from V and 0 from J, leaving 1 base between them. Germline lookup yields CDR1 SGHTA and CDR2 FQGTGA. DNA of the CDR3: TGTGCCAGCAGCTTAAGCTCCTATAATTCACCCCTCCACTTT. Translating it yields CASSLSSYNSPLHF.

The rearrangement links TRBV11-2 to TRBJ1-2; 7 positions match TRBD1. Germline assignment: CDR1 SGHAT and CDR2 FQNNGV. The CDR3 contains 13 residues. Trimming removed 5 bases from V and 6 bases from J; junction bases left unmatched: 6. The CDR3 here is CASSPRGTDGYTF. The CDR3 region has the DNA TGTGCCAGCAGCCCCCGGGGGACAGATGGCTACACCTTC.

This clone occurred once. The chain links TRBV29-1 to TRBJ2-7; either TRBD1 or TRBD2 may supply D (5 bases each). V was cut by 6 bases and J by 5 bases, with 11 bases left in between. Germline V lookup: CDR1 SQVTM, CDR2 ANQGSEA. The CDR3 is 11 amino acids. This chain's CDR3 is CSVTGANEQYF. The CDR3 bases are TGCAGCGTGACCGGGGCGAACGAGCAGTACTTC.